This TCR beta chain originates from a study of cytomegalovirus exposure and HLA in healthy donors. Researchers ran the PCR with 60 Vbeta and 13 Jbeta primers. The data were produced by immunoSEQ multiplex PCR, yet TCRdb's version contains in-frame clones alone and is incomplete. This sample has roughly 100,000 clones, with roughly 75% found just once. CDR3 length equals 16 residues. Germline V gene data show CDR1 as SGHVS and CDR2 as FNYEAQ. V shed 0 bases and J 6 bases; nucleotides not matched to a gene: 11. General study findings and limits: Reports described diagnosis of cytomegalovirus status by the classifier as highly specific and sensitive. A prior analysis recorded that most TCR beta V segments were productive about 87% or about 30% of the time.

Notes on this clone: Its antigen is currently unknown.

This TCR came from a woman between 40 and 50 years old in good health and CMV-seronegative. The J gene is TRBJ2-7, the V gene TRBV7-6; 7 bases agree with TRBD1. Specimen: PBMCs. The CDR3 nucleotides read TGTGCCAGCAGCTTAGCTCTGACAGGGATTATAGTCGAGCAGTACTTC. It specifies CASSLALTGIIVEQYF.